One and the same sample provided the 29 T cell receptor beta chains below, sequenced in a study of regulatory T cells in long-lasting Graves disease. Time point here: persistent/refractory GD, antithyroid drugs over 5 years with positive TRAb. From PBMCs, RNA was extracted and then used to make the TCR library. Assembly of TCR beta libraries relied on iRepertoire HTBI primers together with Arm-PCR of CDR3 regions. TCRdb called the multiplex PCR reads again in MiXCR, with one record for every CDR3 protein. The profile shows about 460,000 distinct CDR3 sequences, about 20% of them singletons. The sequences come from peripheral blood mononuclear cells (PBMCs), collected when the disease was refractory, from a patient treated with antithyroid drugs. All receptors come from a female donor with Graves disease.

About this clonotype: The CDR3 ends on some other residue instead of the conserved phenylalanine or tryptophan, so this is likely a read error. The chain employs TRBV7-9 and TRBJ2-7; D could derive from TRBD1 or TRBD2 (5 bases each). This CDR3 is 12 amino acids long. Deletions cut 1 base from V and 7 bases from J, with 8 bases between. CDR1 SEHNR and CDR2 FQNEAQ come from the germline V gene (reference sequence). In nucleotides, the CDR3 is TGTGCCAGCAGCTTAGTGGGGGAAGAGCAGTACCTC. Its translation: CASSLVGEEQYL.

The rearrangement joins TRBV6-5 to TRBJ2-2; TRBD2 aligns across 9 bases. Trimming removed 2 bases from V and 6 bases from J; junction bases left unmatched: 7. The CDR3 extends over 16 amino acids. CDR1 is MNHEY and CDR2 is SVGAGI in the germline V gene. The CDR3 sequence is CASSYRGSGSPGELFF. DNA for the CDR3: TGTGCCAGCAGTTACCGGGGTAGCGGGAGCCCCGGGGAGCTGTTTTTT.

The chain combines TRBV29-1 with TRBJ1-2, with a possible D match to TRBD1 (5 bases). This CDR3 has 12 residues. The germline CDR1 and CDR2 sequences are SQVTM and ANQGSEA. With 3 bases removed from V and 4 bases from J, the gap between germline ends came to 9 bases. CDR3 loop: CSVDKDIYGYTF. The CDR3 coding sequence is TGCAGCGTTGATAAGGACATCTATGGCTACACCTTC.

This clonotype was counted only a few times. A read error may be the cause here, since a much bigger clone is one base away. The V call is TRBV7-2, the J call TRBJ2-5; 13 nucleotides line up with TRBD2. CDR3 length: 15 amino acids. Germline V gives CDR1 SGHTA, CDR2 FQGNSA. V lost 5 bases to trimming and J lost 7 bases; unmatched junction nucleotides: 7. The chain's CDR3 is CASSAGTSGVGTQYF. CDR3 nucleotides: TGTGCCAGCAGCGCGGGGACTAGCGGGGTTGGGACCCAGTACTTC.

The chain joins TRBV9 to TRBJ2-2, with 8 bases matching TRBD2. Germline loops: CDR1 SGDLS, CDR2 YYNGEE. Losses at the gene ends were 5 bases for V and 7 bases for J; bases not matched to a gene: 10. The CDR3 has 15 residues. The CDR3 bases are TGTGCCAGCAGGACAGGACTAGCCCCTCACGGGGAGCTGTTTTTT. Its translation is CASRTGLAPHGELFF. Looking up the rest from reference TRBV9 and TRBJ2-2 gives the full variable domain: DSGVTQTPKHLITATGQRVTLRCSPRSGDLSVYWYQQSLDQGLQFLIQYYNGEERAKGNILERFSAQQFPDLHSELNLSSLELGDSALYFCASRTGLAPHGELFFGEGSRLTVL.

The sample holds many counts of this clonotype. The CDR3 sequence: CSANRSPGGETQYF. The CDR3 DNA sequence: TGCAGTGCCAATAGGAGTCCGGGCGGAGAGACCCAGTACTTC. The V gene is TRBV20-1, the J gene TRBJ2-5; no clear D gene. The ends were cut back, 6 bases at V and 4 bases at J, with 18 bases in the middle. The germline gives CDR1 DFQATT, CDR2 SNEGSKA (reference sequence). This CDR3 spans 14 amino acids.

In its sample, this clonotype was seen a few times. The chain joins TRBV5-6 to TRBJ2-7, with TRBD1 matching over 8 bases. The CDR3 contains 15 residues. Germline CDR1 is SGHDT and CDR2 is YYEEEE. Trimming took 4 bases from V and 3 from J; bases not matched to a gene: 9. The DNA for the CDR3 is TGTGCCAGCAGCCATCTCACCGGGACAGGCTACGAGCAGTACTTC. Its protein is CASSHLTGTGYEQYF.

This rearrangement joins TRBV12-3 or TRBV12-4 to TRBJ2-7; D may be TRBD1 (7 bases). V dropped 2 bases and J dropped 2 bases, with 19 bases sitting between them. This CDR3 spans 17 amino acids. This chain's CDR3 is CASSLLGRDSYTYEQYF. The CDR3 bases are TGTGCCAGCAGTTTATTAGGGCGGGACAGTTACACCTACGAGCAGTACTTC.

This clonotype turned up a few times. The chain carries TRBV20-1 and TRBJ1-1; 8 bases line up with TRBD1. The junction had 5 bases not matched to a gene; V was cut back by 4 bases and J by 7 bases. CDR1 DFQATT and CDR2 SNEGSKA come from the germline V gene (reference sequence). This CDR3 region has 12 residues. The DNA of the CDR3 is TGCAGTGCTAAGGACAGGGAGTATGAAGCTTTCTTT. It codes for CSAKDREYEAFF.

In its sample, this clonotype was seen once. This rearrangement joins TRBV28 to TRBJ1-1; 7 positions match TRBD1. V shed 6 bases and J 0 bases; nucleotides not matched to a gene: 7. The CDR3 consists of 15 residues. Germline V gene lookup returns CDR1 MDHEN and CDR2 SYDVKM. The CDR3 loop is CASSTGTAVNTEAFF. The CDR3 DNA reads as TGTGCCAGCAGCACCGGGACAGCTGTGAACACTGAAGCTTTCTTT. The whole variable domain, remainder taken from reference TRBV28 and TRBJ1-1, is DVKVTQSSRYLVKRTGEKVFLECVQDMDHENMFWYRQDPGLGLRLIYFSYDVKMKEKGDIPEGYSVSREKKERFSLILESASTNQTSMYLCASSTGTAVNTEAFFGQGTRLTVV.

This clonotype was observed many times. The chain links TRBV10-3 to TRBJ1-2, with no clear D. This CDR3 has 12 amino acids. Trimming cost V 0 bases and J 4 bases, with 3 bases left between them. Germline values: CDR1 ENHRY, CDR2 SYGVKD. This CDR3 reads CAISESRYGYTF. The CDR3 DNA reads TGTGCCATCAGTGAGTCCCGCTATGGCTACACCTTC.

V is TRBV11-2 and J is TRBJ2-3; 7 positions agree with TRBD1. Germline V CDR1 and CDR2: SGHAT, FQNNGV. The CDR3 has 13 residues. Trimming took 5 bases from V and 8 from J; bases not matched to a gene: 7. The CDR3 nucleotides read TGTGCCAGCAGCCCACCTGGACAGGCTACGCAGTATTTT. Its translation is CASSPPGQATQYF.

The V call is TRBV5-1, the J call TRBJ1-2; D gene uncertain. V lost 1 base and J 3 bases, leaving 13 bases between the germline ends. This CDR3 is 15 amino acids long. CDR1 and CDR2 (germline): SGHRS, YFSETQ. The CDR3 region is CASSLLFSKDYGYTF. DNA of the CDR3: TGCGCCAGCAGCTTGCTATTCAGCAAGGACTATGGCTACACCTTC.

There are many counts of this clonotype. The genes are TRBV29-1 and TRBJ1-2; D is undetermined. V lost 6 bases and J 8 bases, leaving 16 bases between the germline ends. Germline CDR1 is SQVTM and CDR2 is ANQGSEA. The CDR3 has 12 amino acids. The CDR3 coding sequence is TGCAGCGTCGATTCCGACCCTGGGGGCTACACCTTC. Its translation: CSVDSDPGGYTF.

The chain carries TRBV20-1 and TRBJ1-6, with D possibly being TRBD1 (5 bases). Germline V gene sequence: CDR1 DFQATT, CDR2 SNEGSKA (reference sequence). The CDR3 totals 15 residues. Trimming left V 0 bases short and J 9 bases short, with 15 bases between. The CDR3 sequence: CSARDPAGKRSPLHF. The CDR3 nucleotides are TGCAGTGCTAGAGATCCGGCAGGGAAGCGTTCACCCCTCCACTTT.

This clonotype was seen many times. The chain joins TRBV11-2 to TRBJ2-7; tentatively, D is TRBD2 (6 bases). Trimming took off 6 bases at V and 4 bases at J, with 13 bases between the two ends. CDR1 and CDR2 from the germline V gene are SGHAT and FQNNGV. This CDR3 spans 13 amino acids. CDR3 coding DNA: TGTGCCAGCAGACCAACTAGCACTTACGAGCAGTACTTC. Protein product: CASRPTSTYEQYF.

The chain combines TRBV25-1 with TRBJ2-4; either TRBD1 or TRBD2 may fit D (6 bases each). CDR3 length equals 15 residues. The V gene's germline CDR1 is MGHDK and CDR2 SYGVNS. V lost 3 bases and J lost 4, with 13 bases in between. CDR3 sequence reads: CASSEAGQGKNIQYF. Here the CDR3 DNA reads TGTGCCAGCAGTGAGGCGGGGCAGGGGAAAAACATTCAGTACTTC.

Ten or more counts support this clonotype. This chain connects TRBV11-2 to TRBJ1-4; the D is unclear. Germline lookup yields CDR1 SGHAT and CDR2 FQNNGV. The CDR3 has 15 amino acids. Between the trimmed V and J ends, which lost 1 base and 0 bases, there was a span of 6 bases. The CDR3 region has the DNA TGTGCCAGCAGCTTAGTCGGTTCAACTAATGAAAAACTGTTTTTT. Translation: CASSLVGSTNEKLFF.

This clonotype was recorded many times. V and J are TRBV6-1 and TRBJ1-2; 7 bases match TRBD1. V gave up 7 bases and J gave up 7 bases; unmatched junction bases: 6. Germline values: CDR1 MNHNS, CDR2 SASEGT. The CDR3 consists of 12 residues. The CDR3 sequence: CASTDRVGGYTF. DNA of the CDR3: TGTGCCAGCACCGACAGGGTTGGTGGCTACACCTTC.

In regard to this clonotype: A read error may be the cause here, since a much bigger clone is one base away. The CDR3 DNA sequence: TGTGTCAGCAGTTTAGTTGGGACACACACCTTC. Translation gives CVSSLVGTHTF. V and J are TRBV12-3 or TRBV12-4 and TRBJ1-2, with D maybe TRBD1 (6 bases). CDR3 length: 11 residues.

As concerns this clonotype: This may be a read error, as it is one base from a much larger clone. V and J are TRBV28 and TRBJ2-5; D is uncertain. CDR3 length equals 14 residues. V was cut by 5 bases and J by 3 bases, with 13 bases left in between. Per germline, CDR1 MDHEN and CDR2 SYDVKM. CDR3 in DNA: TGTGCCAGCAGTCTCCAGTGCCAAGAAGAGACCCAGTACTTC. It codes for CASSLQCQEETQYF.

In this sample, this clonotype turned up a few times. This rearrangement joins TRBV7-2 to TRBJ2-4; D call uncertain. Trimming removed 2 bases at V and 3 bases at J, with 14 bases between. CDR1 is SGHTA and CDR2 is FQGNSA in the germline V gene. The CDR3 length is 16 residues. CDR3 sequence: CASSLRGADYKNIQYF. CDR3 nucleotides: TGTGCCAGCAGCTTAAGAGGCGCCGATTACAAAAACATTCAGTACTTC.

This clonotype has more than one count but fewer than ten. The gene calls are TRBV29-1 and TRBJ1-1; TRBD1 matches at 8 bases. The length of the CDR3 is 12 residues. Germline V CDR1 and CDR2: SQVTM, ANQGSEA. The trim removed 0 bases at V and 7 bases at J, leaving 1 base unmatched. The CDR3 region is CSVEEGTGEAFF. In DNA, the CDR3 is TGCAGCGTTGAAGAGGGGACAGGTGAAGCTTTCTTT.

This clonotype was found many times. The chain employs TRBV7-2 and TRBJ2-7; TRBD1 is a possible D gene (6 bases). The CDR3 covers 13 residues. Germline V gene sequence: CDR1 SGHTA, CDR2 FQGNSA. V was shortened by 5 bases and J by 6 bases, with 14 bases between the two germline ends. The CDR3 reads CASSPGQFFEQYF. For the CDR3, the DNA is TGTGCCAGCAGCCCAGGACAGTTCTTCGAGCAGTACTTC.

The chain uses TRBV9 and TRBJ2-2, with TRBD2 identical over 11 bases. This CDR3 comprises 16 residues. The V segment lost 1 base and the J segment 4 bases; nucleotides outside the gene matches: 3. Germline-derived CDR1 and CDR2 are SGDLS and YYNGEE. CDR3 loop: CASSVTSGGITGELFF. The CDR3 nucleotides are TGTGCCAGCAGCGTAACTAGCGGGGGAATCACCGGGGAGCTGTTTTTT.

This clonotype was seen repeatedly, ten times or more. V is TRBV2 and J is TRBJ2-5, with 8 bases fitting TRBD2. Germline V CDR1 and CDR2: SNHLY, FYNNEI. The CDR3 sequence is 15 residues long. The V gene end was trimmed by 4 bases and the J gene end by 4 bases; junction bases not matched to a gene: 8. The DNA for the CDR3 is TGTGCCAGCAGTGCCGGGAGGGCCCTCGGAGAGACCCAGTACTTC. This encodes CASSAGRALGETQYF.

This sequence joins TRBV9 and TRBJ2-7; 10 bases map to TRBD1. The trim removed 4 bases at V and 1 base at J, leaving 5 bases unmatched. The CDR3 is 15 amino acids. Germline V gene sequence: CDR1 SGDLS, CDR2 YYNGEE. The chain's CDR3 is CASSPWDRGSYEQYF. The CDR3, as DNA: TGTGCCAGCAGCCCCTGGGACAGGGGATCCTACGAGCAGTACTTC.

The J gene is TRBJ2-1, the V gene TRBV5-6; 9 bases match TRBD1. Per the germline V gene, CDR1 is SGHDT and CDR2 is YYEEEE. The V and J ends lost 4 bases and 3 bases, in that order; junction bases with no gene match: 5. This CDR3 spans 15 amino acids. CDR3: CASSGRDRVYNEQFF. Written as DNA, the CDR3 is TGTGCCAGCAGCGGCCGGGACAGGGTCTACAATGAGCAGTTCTTC.

The chain joins TRBV2 to TRBJ1-1, with D hard to call. Germline V gives CDR1 SNHLY, CDR2 FYNNEI. V lost 5 bases, J lost 11 bases, and 9 bases lay in between. This CDR3 is built from 10 residues. DNA of the CDR3: TGTGCCAGCAGTACCCAGCGGGCTTTCTTT. It translates to CASSTQRAFF.